This entry is about one T cell receptor (beta chain). Its target is unknown. This entry comes from a study of CD8 T cells in ankylosing spondylitis. TCRdb re-called the 5' RACE reads with MiXCR, one entry per CDR3 protein. Among about 200,000 distinct CDR3 sequences listed, roughly 12% were seen once. Findings of the study overall: Disease-linked clones were reportedly significantly enriched in matched ankylosing spondylitis synovial fluid. Ankylosing spondylitis blood appeared to be characterized by a TCR beta motif of eight highly homologous variants.

V lost 4 bases, J lost 2 bases, and 1 base stayed unmatched. This CDR3 contains 15 residues. Sequencing was carried out using blood, either unsorted or a sorted T cell fraction (not recorded which). The sequence derives from a male donor with ankylosing spondylitis or in good health (not recorded which). The genes are TRBV12-3 or TRBV12-4 and TRBJ2-3; 12 nucleotides agree with TRBD2. The CDR3 here is CASSSSGGVTDTQYF. CDR3 bases: TGTGCCAGCAGTTCTAGCGGGGGGGTCACAGATACGCAGTATTTT.